The next 22 T cell receptor beta chains were all read from a single sample in a study of blood T cells in healthy people across ages. A J-beta primer mix and a sample-barcoded 5' primer were used in a second PCR of about 7 to 12 cycles. TCRdb called the 5' RACE reads again in MiXCR, with one record for every CDR3 protein. The sample shows around 780,000 distinct CDR3 sequences, roughly 25% of them seen only once. This sample also belongs to another study, concerning T cells of mothers and their children.

Sample: blood. The receptors were gathered from a boy aged 5-17 years in good health.

The chain recombines TRBV6-5 with TRBJ2-5; 8 nucleotides align to TRBD2. The V gene's germline CDR1 is MNHEY and CDR2 SVGAGI. V shed 2 bases and J 2 bases; nucleotides not matched to a gene: 7. CDR3 length: 16 residues. The DNA for the CDR3 is TGTGCCAGCAGTTACGTTAATCGCGGGGGGCAAGAGACCCAGTACTTC. Residues: CASSYVNRGGQETQYF.

This clonotype was seen more than once but under ten times. The chain links TRBV28 to TRBJ2-7; TRBD1 agrees at 9 bases. CDR3 size: 16 residues. Looked up from germline, CDR1 is MDHEN and CDR2 is SYDVKM. J gave up 0 bases and V 8 bases, and 11 bases lay outside the gene matches. CDR3 amino acids: CASQHPGQGSSYEQYF. In DNA, the CDR3 is TGTGCCAGCCAACACCCGGGACAGGGAAGCTCCTACGAGCAGTACTTC.

This clonotype was recorded a few times. The CDR3 region is CASSVLWGPNYGYTF. The DNA of the CDR3 is TGTGCCAGCAGCGTTCTCTGGGGTCCTAACTATGGCTACACCTTC. The rearrangement uses TRBV9 and TRBJ1-2; D is unresolved. The germline V gene has CDR1 SGDLS and CDR2 YYNGEE. V was shortened by 2 bases and J by 0 bases, with 11 bases between the two germline ends. The CDR3 is 15 amino acids.

V gene TRBV5-1 combines with J gene TRBJ1-2, with unresolved D. The CDR3 runs 14 residues. V was cut by 4 bases and J by 3 bases, with 13 bases left in between. Germline lookup yields CDR1 SGHRS and CDR2 YFSETQ. The CDR3 DNA sequence: TGCGCCAGCAGCCCAAACGGGCAAGACTATGGCTACACCTTC. This encodes CASSPNGQDYGYTF.

This clonotype has ten or more counts. J is TRBJ1-2 and V is TRBV5-1, with 7 positions matching TRBD1. This CDR3 has 14 amino acids. Germline V gives CDR1 SGHRS, CDR2 YFSETQ. V was pared by 7 bases and J by 3 bases, with 9 bases of the junction left unmatched. CDR3: CASSPAGQYYGYTF. DNA for the CDR3: TGCGCCAGCTCCCCCGCGGGACAGTACTATGGCTACACCTTC.

V gene TRBV7-6 combines with J gene TRBJ2-5, with 7 bases matching TRBD1. The CDR3 loop spans 15 amino acids. Germline CDR1 is SGHVS and CDR2 is FNYEAQ. The V and J ends lost 3 bases and 4 bases, in that order; junction bases with no gene match: 8. The DNA of the CDR3 is TGTGCCAGCAGCTTGGGCAGGGGGATCTCAGAGACCCAGTACTTC. Protein sequence: CASSLGRGISETQYF. Complete variable domain (other parts from reference TRBV7-6 and TRBJ2-5): GAGVSQSPRYKVTKRGQDVALRCDPISGHVSLYWYRQALGQGPEFLTYFNYEAQQDKSGLPNDRFSAERPEGSISTLTIQRTEQRDSAMYRCASSLGRGISETQYFGPGTRLLVL.

The table lists this clonotype with a few counts. V gene TRBV12-3 or TRBV12-4 combines with J gene TRBJ1-1, with 10 bases that match TRBD1. Trimming removed 3 bases from V and 1 base from J; junction bases left unmatched: 8. This CDR3 contains 17 residues. DNA for the CDR3: TGTGCCAGCAGTTTGGGGACAGGGGTTTGGCAGAACACTGAAGCTTTCTTT. Encoded protein: CASSLGTGVWQNTEAFF.

The chain is built from TRBV11-2 and TRBJ2-5, with D possibly being TRBD1 (6 bases). This CDR3 contains 16 residues. CDR1 SGHAT and CDR2 FQNNGV come from the germline V gene. Trimming removed 5 bases from V and 1 base from J, with 17 bases in between. The CDR3 sequence: CASSRRTGTTQETQYF. The DNA for the CDR3 is TGTGCCAGCAGCCGACGGACTGGGACAACCCAAGAGACCCAGTACTTC.

This clonotype has only a few counts. The chain employs TRBV18 and TRBJ1-5; 7 nucleotides agree with TRBD1. Germline assignment: CDR1 KGHSH and CDR2 LQKENI. After removal of 2 bases from V and 7 bases from J, the junction contained 5 bases not matched to a gene. The CDR3 extends over 14 amino acids. This CDR3 reads CASSPSQGEQPQHF. DNA of the CDR3: TGTGCCAGCTCACCATCTCAGGGGGAGCAGCCCCAGCATTTT. Looking up the rest from reference TRBV18 and TRBJ1-5 gives the full variable domain: NAGVMQNPRHLVRRRGQEARLRCSPMKGHSHVYWYRQLPEEGLKFMVYLQKENIIDESGMPKERFSAEFPKEGPSILRIQQVVRGDSAAYFCASSPSQGEQPQHFGDGTRLSIL.

The chain uses TRBV6-6 and TRBJ1-1; possible D gene TRBD1, 5 bases. Between the trimmed V and J ends, which lost 2 bases and 1 base, there was a span of 8 bases. This CDR3 has 14 amino acids. Germline V lookup: CDR1 MNHNY, CDR2 SVGAGI (reference sequence). The CDR3 DNA reads TGTGCCAGCAGTTACCGGACACAGAACACTGAAGCTTTCTTT. Translated: CASSYRTQNTEAFF.

This clonotype occurred a few times. The chain recombines TRBV27 with TRBJ1-2, with D uncertain. From germline, CDR1 is MNHEY and CDR2 SMNVEV (reference sequence). The CDR3 contains 13 residues. The V and J ends lost 2 bases and 4 bases respectively, with 8 bases between them. CDR3 in amino acids: CASSLEKSYGYTF. CDR3 DNA: TGTGCCAGCAGTTTAGAGAAGAGCTATGGCTACACCTTC.

This clonotype was observed once. The rearrangement links TRBV10-2 to TRBJ1-3, with a possible D match to TRBD1 (5 bases). In germline, CDR1 is WSHSY, CDR2 SAAADI. The V end was cut by 10 bases, the J end by 2 bases, with 9 bases between. The CDR3 is 12 amino acids. Written as DNA, the CDR3 is TGCGCCACCCAGGGTCCTGGAAACACCATATATTTT. This translates into CATQGPGNTIYF.

The chain carries TRBV5-1 and TRBJ1-4; tentatively, D is TRBD1 (5 bases). V lost 3 bases to trimming and J lost 7 bases, with 16 bases between them. Germline CDR1 and CDR2: SGHRS and YFSETQ. The CDR3 extends over 15 amino acids. For the CDR3, the DNA is TGCGCCAGCAGCTGGATCCCGGGGCGTGGTGAAAAACTGTTTTTT. Translated, it gives CASSWIPGRGEKLFF.

There are a few counts of this clonotype. The genes are TRBV20-1 and TRBJ2-7; TRBD1 matches 7 bases. The CDR3 runs to 13 residues. Per the germline V gene, CDR1 is DFQATT and CDR2 is SNEGSKA (reference sequence). The trim removed 6 bases at V and 3 bases at J, leaving 8 bases unmatched. The CDR3: CSALNRDSYEQYF. CDR3 coding DNA: TGCAGTGCCTTAAACCGGGACAGCTACGAGCAGTACTTC.

About this clonotype itself: A single base separates this from a much larger clone, so it may be a read error. This chain joins TRBV25-1 and TRBJ2-5, with no clear D. The CDR3 is 14 amino acids. Germline V gene sequence: CDR1 MGHDK, CDR2 SYGVNS. CDR3 in amino acids: CASSESGSQEAQYF. CDR3 DNA sequence: TGTGCCAGCAGTGAATCCGGCAGCCAAGAGGCCCAGTACTTC.

V is TRBV7-8 and J is TRBJ1-1; D might be TRBD1 (5 bases). CDR1 and CDR2 from the germline V gene are SGHVS and FQNEAQ. Trimming removed 5 bases from V and 3 bases from J, with 13 bases in between. This CDR3 region has 14 residues. The DNA of the CDR3 is TGTGCCAGCAGCCTGTTTAAAGGGGACACTGAAGCTTTCTTT. Translation: CASSLFKGDTEAFF.

The rearrangement joins TRBV20-1 to TRBJ1-1; D gene unclear. Germline V gene lookup returns CDR1 DFQATT and CDR2 SNEGSKA (reference sequence). The CDR3 spans 9 residues. Trimming removed 3 bases at V and 6 bases at J, with 2 bases between. The CDR3 is CSARSEAFF. The DNA of the CDR3 is TGCAGTGCTAGGTCTGAAGCTTTCTTT.

The chain's CDR3 is CATQDRAHNEQFF. The DNA of the CDR3 is TGTGCCACCCAGGACAGGGCCCACAATGAGCAGTTCTTC. V usage is TRBV24-1 and J usage is TRBJ2-1; 8 bases align to TRBD1. The CDR3 spans 13 residues. V gave up 9 bases and J gave up 5 bases; unmatched junction bases: 5. Germline CDR1 and CDR2: KGHDR and SFDVKD.

The gene calls are TRBV13 and TRBJ1-5, with D tentatively TRBD1 (5 bases). Trimming stripped 4 bases from V and 4 bases from J, with 14 bases between. From germline, CDR1 is PRHDT and CDR2 FYEKMQ (reference sequence). This CDR3 is 15 amino acids long. CDR3 amino acids: CASSSAGARNQPQHF. DNA for the CDR3: TGTGCCAGCAGCTCCGCTGGGGCGAGGAATCAGCCCCAGCATTTT.

The V and J genes are TRBV19 and TRBJ1-5, with 7 bases that match TRBD1. Trimming took 4 bases from V and 4 from J; bases not matched to a gene: 7. The CDR3 runs 15 residues. The germline gives CDR1 LNHDA, CDR2 SQIVND (reference sequence). The CDR3 DNA follows: TGTGCCAGTAGTACCTCAGGGGGATCGAATCAGCCCCAGCATTTT. This encodes CASSTSGGSNQPQHF.

This clonotype was detected a few times. The chain recombines TRBV30 with TRBJ2-3, with TRBD2 identical over 10 bases. V was clipped by 5 bases and J by 2 bases; unmatched bases: 7. The V gene's germline CDR1 is GTSNPN and CDR2 SVGIG (reference sequence). This CDR3 has 15 amino acids. Here the CDR3 DNA reads TGTGCCTGGGGTAGGCTAGCGGGGGTCACAGATACGCAGTATTTT. Its translation: CAWGRLAGVTDTQYF.

The chain uses TRBV6-1 and TRBJ2-7; D ambiguous. Germline-derived CDR1 and CDR2 are MNHNS and SASEGT. Trimming removed 0 bases from V and 3 bases from J, with 12 bases in between. CDR3 length equals 15 residues. In nucleotides, the CDR3 is TGTGCCAGCAGTGAAGCGCTCGGTAGTTTCTACGAGCAGTACTTC. Translation gives CASSEALGSFYEQYF.